This T cell receptor (beta chain) was identified in a study of cytomegalovirus exposure and HLA in healthy donors. The PCR contained 60 Vbeta and 13 Jbeta primers. The assay was immunoSEQ multiplex PCR, and TCRdb's table has in-frame clones only and misses some. The sample carries around 88,000 clones, under 80% recorded once. Germline-derived CDR1 and CDR2 are SNHLY and FYNNEI. The V gene end was trimmed by 4 bases and the J gene end by 7 bases; junction bases not matched to a gene: 6. This CDR3 comprises 14 residues. The clonotype originates from a man aged 50 to 59 in good health and CMV-seropositive. The J gene is TRBJ1-4, the V gene TRBV2; 7 positions agree with TRBD1. The sequenced material came from PBMCs. The CDR3 DNA follows: TGTGCCAGCAGTGGACAGGGCACGGTTGAAAAACTGTTTTTT. Translated: CASSGQGTVEKLFF.